This T cell receptor beta chain was sequenced for a study of T cell changes during pregnancy in multiple sclerosis. This table comes from immunoSEQ multiplex PCR, and its TCRdb copy is limited to in-frame clones, with some not included. The sample holds approximately 71,000 clones, 85% to 95% seen once. This CDR3 region has 15 residues. Trimming at V came to 6 bases and at J to 3 bases, leaving 3 bases not matched to a gene. Germline CDR1 is KGHSH and CDR2 is LQKENI. The sequence came from a female donor with multiple sclerosis, enrolled in a pregnancy study. The specimen was peripheral blood, collected in the third trimester of pregnancy. The chain couples TRBV18 to TRBJ2-2, with 11 bases that match TRBD1. For the CDR3, the DNA is TGTGCCAGCTCTTGGACAGGGGGCTACACCGGGGAGCTGTTTTTT. Translated, it gives CASSWTGGYTGELFF. Together with reference TRBV18 and TRBJ2-2, the CDR3 gives the full variable domain: NAGVMQNPRHLVRRRGQEARLRCSPMKGHSHVYWYRQLPEEGLKFMVYLQKENIIDESGMPKERFSAEFPKEGPSILRIQQVVRGDSAAYFCASSWTGGYTGELFFGEGSRLTVL.